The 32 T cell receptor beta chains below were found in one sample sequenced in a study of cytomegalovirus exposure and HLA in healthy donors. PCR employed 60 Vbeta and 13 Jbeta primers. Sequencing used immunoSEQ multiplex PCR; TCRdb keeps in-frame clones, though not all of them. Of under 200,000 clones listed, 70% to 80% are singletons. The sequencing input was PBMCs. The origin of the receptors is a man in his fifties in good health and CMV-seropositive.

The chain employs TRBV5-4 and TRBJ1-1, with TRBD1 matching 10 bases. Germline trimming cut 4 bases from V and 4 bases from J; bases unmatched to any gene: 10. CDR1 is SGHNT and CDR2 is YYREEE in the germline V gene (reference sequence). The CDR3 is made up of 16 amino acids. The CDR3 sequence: CASSLGQGGLGTEAFF. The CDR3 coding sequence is TGTGCCAGCAGCCTCGGACAGGGGGGATTGGGCACTGAAGCTTTCTTT.

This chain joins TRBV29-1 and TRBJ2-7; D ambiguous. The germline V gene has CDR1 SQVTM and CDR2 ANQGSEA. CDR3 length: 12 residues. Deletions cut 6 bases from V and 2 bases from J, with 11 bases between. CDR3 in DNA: TGCAGCGTACTACACCCCACCTACGAGCAGTACTTC. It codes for CSVLHPTYEQYF.

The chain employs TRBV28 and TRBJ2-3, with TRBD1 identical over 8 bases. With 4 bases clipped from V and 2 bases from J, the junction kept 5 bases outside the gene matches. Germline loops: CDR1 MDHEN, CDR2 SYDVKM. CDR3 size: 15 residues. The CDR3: CASSSGTGLTDTQYF. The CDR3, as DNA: TGTGCCAGCAGTTCCGGGACAGGCCTCACAGATACGCAGTATTTT.

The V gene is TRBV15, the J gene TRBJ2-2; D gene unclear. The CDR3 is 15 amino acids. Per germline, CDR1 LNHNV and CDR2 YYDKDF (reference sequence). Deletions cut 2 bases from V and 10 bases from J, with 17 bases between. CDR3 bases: TGTGCCACCAGCAGAAAAAGAGACACGATCGTGGAGCTGTTTTTT. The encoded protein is CATSRKRDTIVELFF.

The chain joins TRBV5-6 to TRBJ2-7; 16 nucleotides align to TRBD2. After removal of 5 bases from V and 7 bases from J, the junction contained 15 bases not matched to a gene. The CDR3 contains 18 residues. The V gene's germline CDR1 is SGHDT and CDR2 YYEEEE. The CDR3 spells CASRYRPGLAGGPSEQYF. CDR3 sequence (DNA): TGTGCCAGCAGATACAGACCGGGACTAGCGGGGGGGCCGAGTGAGCAGTACTTC.

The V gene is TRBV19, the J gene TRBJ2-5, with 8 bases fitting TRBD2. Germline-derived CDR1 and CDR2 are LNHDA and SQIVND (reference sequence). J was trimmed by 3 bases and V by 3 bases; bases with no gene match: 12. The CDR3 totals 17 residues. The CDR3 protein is CASSIGGTRLGEETQYF. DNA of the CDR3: TGTGCCAGTAGTATTGGAGGGACTAGACTTGGGGAAGAGACCCAGTACTTC.

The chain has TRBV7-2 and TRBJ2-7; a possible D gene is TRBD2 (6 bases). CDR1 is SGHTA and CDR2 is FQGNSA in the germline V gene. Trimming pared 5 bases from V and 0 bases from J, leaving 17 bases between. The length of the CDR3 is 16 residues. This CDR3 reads CASSKFGTGSSYEQYF. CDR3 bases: TGTGCCAGCAGCAAATTCGGGACTGGAAGCTCCTACGAGCAGTACTTC.

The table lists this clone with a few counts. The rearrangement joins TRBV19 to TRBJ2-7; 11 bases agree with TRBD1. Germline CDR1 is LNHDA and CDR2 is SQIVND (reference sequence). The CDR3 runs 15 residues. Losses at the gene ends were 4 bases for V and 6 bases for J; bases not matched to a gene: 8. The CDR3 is CASSTSGTGGPEQYF. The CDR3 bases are TGTGCCAGTAGTACCTCCGGGACAGGGGGTCCCGAGCAGTACTTC. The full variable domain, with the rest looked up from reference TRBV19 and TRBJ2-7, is DGGITQSPKYLFRKEGQNVTLSCEQNLNHDAMYWYRQDPGQGLRLIYYSQIVNDFQKGDIAEGYSVSREKKESFPLTVTSAQKNPTAFYLCASSTSGTGGPEQYFGPGTRLTVT.

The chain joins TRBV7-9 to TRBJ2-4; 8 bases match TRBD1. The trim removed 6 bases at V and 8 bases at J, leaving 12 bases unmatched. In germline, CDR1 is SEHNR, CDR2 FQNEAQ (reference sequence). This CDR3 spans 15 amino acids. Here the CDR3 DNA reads TGTGCCAGCAGACCCCCAGGACAGGGACGGGACATTCAGTACTTC. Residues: CASRPPGQGRDIQYF.

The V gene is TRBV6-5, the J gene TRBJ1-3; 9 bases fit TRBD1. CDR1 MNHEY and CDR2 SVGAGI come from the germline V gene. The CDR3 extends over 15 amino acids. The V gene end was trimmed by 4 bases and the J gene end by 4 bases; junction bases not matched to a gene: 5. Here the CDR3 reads CASSSWTGDGNTIYF. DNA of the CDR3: TGTGCCAGCAGTTCCTGGACAGGGGACGGAAACACCATATATTTT.

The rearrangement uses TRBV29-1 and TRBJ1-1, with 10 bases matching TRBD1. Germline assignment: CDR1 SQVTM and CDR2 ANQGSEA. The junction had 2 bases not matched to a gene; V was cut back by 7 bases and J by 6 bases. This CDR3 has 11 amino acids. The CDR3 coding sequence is TGCAGCGGGGGACAGGGGCCTGAAGCTTTCTTT. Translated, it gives CSGGQGPEAFF.

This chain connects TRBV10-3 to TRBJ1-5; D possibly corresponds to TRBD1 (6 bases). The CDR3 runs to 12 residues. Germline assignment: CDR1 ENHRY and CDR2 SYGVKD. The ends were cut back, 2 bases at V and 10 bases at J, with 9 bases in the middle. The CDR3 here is CAISERGAPQHF. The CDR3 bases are TGTGCCATCAGTGAGCGGGGGGCCCCCCAGCATTTT.

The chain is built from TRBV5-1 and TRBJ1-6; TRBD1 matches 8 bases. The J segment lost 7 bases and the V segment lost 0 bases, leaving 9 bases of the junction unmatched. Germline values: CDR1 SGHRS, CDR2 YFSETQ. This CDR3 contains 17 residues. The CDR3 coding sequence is TGCGCCAGCAGCTTGGCCGGTCGGCAGGGGGCGAATTCACCCCTCCACTTT. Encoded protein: CASSLAGRQGANSPLHF.

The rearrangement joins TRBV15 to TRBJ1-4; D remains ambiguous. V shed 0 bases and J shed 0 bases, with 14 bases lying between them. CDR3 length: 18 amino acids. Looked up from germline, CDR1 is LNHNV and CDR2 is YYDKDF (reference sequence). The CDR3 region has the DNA TGTGCCACCAGCAGAGAGATAGGGCGGACTGCAACTAATGAAAAACTGTTTTTT. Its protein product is CATSREIGRTATNEKLFF.

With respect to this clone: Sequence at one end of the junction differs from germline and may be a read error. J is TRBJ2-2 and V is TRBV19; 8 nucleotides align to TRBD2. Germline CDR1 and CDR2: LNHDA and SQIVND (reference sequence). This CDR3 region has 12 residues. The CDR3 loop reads CPGGGSTGELFF. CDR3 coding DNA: TGCCCGGGGGGGGGCTCGACCGGGGAGCTGTTTTTT. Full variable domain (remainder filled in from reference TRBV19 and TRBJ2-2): DGGITQSPKYLFRKEGQNVTLSCEQNLNHDAMYWYRQDPGQGLRLIYYSQIVNDFQKGDIAEGYSVSREKKESFPLTVTSAQKNPTAFYLCPGGGSTGELFFGEGSRLTVL.

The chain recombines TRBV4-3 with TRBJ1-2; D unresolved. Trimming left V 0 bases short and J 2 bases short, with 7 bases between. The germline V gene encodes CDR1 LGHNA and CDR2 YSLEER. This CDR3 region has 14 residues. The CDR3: CASSQDTANYGYTF. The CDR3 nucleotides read TGCGCCAGCAGCCAAGACACAGCCAACTATGGCTACACCTTC.

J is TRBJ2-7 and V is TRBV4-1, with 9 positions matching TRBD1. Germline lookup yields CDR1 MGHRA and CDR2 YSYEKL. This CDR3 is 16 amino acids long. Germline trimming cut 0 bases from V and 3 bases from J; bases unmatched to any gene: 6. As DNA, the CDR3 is TGCGCCAGCAGCCAAGATGCCGGGACAGGGATCTACGAGCAGTACTTC. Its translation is CASSQDAGTGIYEQYF.

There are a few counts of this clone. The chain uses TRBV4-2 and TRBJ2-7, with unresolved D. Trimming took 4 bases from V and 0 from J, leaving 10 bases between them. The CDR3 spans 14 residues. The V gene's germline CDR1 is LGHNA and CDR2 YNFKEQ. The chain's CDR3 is CASSLSRSSYEQYF. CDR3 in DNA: TGTGCCAGCAGCCTTTCTCGGAGCTCCTACGAGCAGTACTTC.

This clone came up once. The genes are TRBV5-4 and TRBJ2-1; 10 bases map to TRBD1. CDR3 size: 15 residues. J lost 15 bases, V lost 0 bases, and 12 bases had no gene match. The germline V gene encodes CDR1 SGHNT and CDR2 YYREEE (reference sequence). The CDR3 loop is CASSLGQGAGRDRFF. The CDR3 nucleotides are TGTGCCAGCAGCTTGGGACAGGGGGCTGGGAGAGATCGGTTCTTC. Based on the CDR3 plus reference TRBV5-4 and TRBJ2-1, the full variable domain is ETGVTQSPTHLIKTRGQQVTLRCSSQSGHNTVSWYQQALGQGPQFIFQYYREEENGRGNFPPRFSGLQFPNYSSELNVNALELDDSALYLCASSLGQGAGRDRFFGPGTRLTVL.

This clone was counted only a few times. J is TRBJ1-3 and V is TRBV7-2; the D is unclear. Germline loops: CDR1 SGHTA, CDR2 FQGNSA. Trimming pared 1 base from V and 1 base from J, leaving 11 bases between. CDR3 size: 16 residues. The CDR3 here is CASSLVEGSSGNTIYF. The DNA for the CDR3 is TGTGCCAGCAGCTTAGTTGAGGGCAGTTCTGGAAACACCATATATTTT.

The CDR3 DNA reads as TGTGCCAGCAGCCAAGGACAATCCGGCAATCAGCCCCAGCATTTT. It yields the protein CASSQGQSGNQPQHF. The chain carries TRBV9 and TRBJ1-5; D is perhaps TRBD1 (5 bases). Germline V gene sequence: CDR1 SGDLS, CDR2 YYNGEE. V lost 4 bases to trimming and J lost 2 bases, with 13 bases between them. This CDR3 has 15 amino acids.

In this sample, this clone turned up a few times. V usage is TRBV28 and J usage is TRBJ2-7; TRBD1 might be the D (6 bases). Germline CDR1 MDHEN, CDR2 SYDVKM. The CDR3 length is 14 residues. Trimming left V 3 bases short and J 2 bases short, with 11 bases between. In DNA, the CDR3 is TGTGCCAGCAGTTTTATGGACAGCCCCTACGAGCAGTACTTC. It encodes CASSFMDSPYEQYF.

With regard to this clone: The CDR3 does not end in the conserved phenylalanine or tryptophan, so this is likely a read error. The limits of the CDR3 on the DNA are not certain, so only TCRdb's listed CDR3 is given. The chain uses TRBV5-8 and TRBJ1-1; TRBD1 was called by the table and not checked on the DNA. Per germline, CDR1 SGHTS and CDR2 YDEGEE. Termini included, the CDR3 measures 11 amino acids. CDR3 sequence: CASSFRADRFG.

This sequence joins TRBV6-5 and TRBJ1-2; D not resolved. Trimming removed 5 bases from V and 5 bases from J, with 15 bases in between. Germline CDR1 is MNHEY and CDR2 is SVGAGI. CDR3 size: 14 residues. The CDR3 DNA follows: TGTGCCAGCAGTGAAGAGCAGGATGCGTATGGCTACACCTTC. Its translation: CASSEEQDAYGYTF.

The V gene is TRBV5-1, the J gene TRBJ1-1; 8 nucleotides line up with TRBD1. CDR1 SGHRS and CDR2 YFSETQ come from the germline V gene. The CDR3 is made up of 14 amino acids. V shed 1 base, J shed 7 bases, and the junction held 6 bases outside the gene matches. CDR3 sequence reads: CASSLHVQGGEAFF. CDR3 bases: TGCGCCAGCAGCTTGCACGTACAGGGGGGTGAAGCTTTCTTT.

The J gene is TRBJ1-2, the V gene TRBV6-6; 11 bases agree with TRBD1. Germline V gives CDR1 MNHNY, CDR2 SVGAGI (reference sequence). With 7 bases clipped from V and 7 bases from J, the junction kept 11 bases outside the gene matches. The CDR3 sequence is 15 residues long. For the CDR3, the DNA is TGTGCCAGCAACTGGGACAGGGGGACTCTCGGTGGCTACACCTTC. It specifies CASNWDRGTLGGYTF.

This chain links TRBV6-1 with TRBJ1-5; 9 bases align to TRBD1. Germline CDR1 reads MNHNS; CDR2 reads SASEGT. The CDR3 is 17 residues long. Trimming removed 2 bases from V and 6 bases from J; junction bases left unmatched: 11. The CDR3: CASSERVGQGWFQPQHF. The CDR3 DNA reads TGTGCCAGCAGTGAAAGGGTCGGACAGGGGTGGTTTCAGCCCCAGCATTTT.

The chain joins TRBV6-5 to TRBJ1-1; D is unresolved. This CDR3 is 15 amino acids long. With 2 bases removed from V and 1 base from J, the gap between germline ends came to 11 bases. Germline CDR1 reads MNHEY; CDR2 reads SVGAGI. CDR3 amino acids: CASSYASRWNTEAFF. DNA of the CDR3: TGTGCCAGCAGTTACGCGTCCAGGTGGAACACTGAAGCTTTCTTT.

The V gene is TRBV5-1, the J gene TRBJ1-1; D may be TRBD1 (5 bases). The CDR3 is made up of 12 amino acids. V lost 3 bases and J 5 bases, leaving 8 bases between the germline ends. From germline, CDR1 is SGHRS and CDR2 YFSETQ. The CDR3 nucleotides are TGCGCCAGCAGCTCAGGGTTTACTGAAGCTTTCTTT. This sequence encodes CASSSGFTEAFF.

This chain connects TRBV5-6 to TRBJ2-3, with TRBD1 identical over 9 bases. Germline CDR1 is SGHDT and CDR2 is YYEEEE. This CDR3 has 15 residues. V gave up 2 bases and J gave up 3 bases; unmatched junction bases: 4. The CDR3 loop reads CASSFPDRGTDTQYF. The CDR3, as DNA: TGTGCCAGCAGCTTCCCGGACAGGGGAACAGATACGCAGTATTTT. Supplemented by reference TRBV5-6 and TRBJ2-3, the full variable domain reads DAGVTQSPTHLIKTRGQQVTLRCSPKSGHDTVSWYQQALGQGPQFIFQYYEEEERQRGNFPDRFSGHQFPNYSSELNVNALLLGDSALYLCASSFPDRGTDTQYFGPGTRLTVL.

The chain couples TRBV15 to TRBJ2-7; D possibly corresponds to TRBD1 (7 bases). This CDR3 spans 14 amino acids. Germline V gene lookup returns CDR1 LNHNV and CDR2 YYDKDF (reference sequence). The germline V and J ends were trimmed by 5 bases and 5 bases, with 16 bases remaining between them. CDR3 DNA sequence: TGTGCCACCAGCTTCGCCGGAGGGGGCGACGAGCAGTACTTC. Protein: CATSFAGGGDEQYF.

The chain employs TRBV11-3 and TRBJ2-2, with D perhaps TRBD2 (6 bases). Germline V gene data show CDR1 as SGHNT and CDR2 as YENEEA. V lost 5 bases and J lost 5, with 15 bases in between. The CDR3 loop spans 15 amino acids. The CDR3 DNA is TGTGCCAGCAGCACCGGTCGGGGAGGAACCGGGGAGCTGTTTTTT. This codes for CASSTGRGGTGELFF.